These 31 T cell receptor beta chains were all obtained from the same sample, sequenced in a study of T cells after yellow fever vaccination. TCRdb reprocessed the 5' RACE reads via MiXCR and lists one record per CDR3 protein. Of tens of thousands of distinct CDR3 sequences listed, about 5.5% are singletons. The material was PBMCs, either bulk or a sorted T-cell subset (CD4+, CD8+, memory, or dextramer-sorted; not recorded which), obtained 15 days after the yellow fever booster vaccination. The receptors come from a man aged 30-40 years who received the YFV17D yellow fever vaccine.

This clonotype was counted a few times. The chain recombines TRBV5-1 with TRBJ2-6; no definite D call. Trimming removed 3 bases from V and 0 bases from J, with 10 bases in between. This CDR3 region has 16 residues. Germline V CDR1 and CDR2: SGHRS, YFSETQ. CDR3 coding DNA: TGCGCCAGCAGCTCGGGCGGTCCCTCTGGGGCCAACGTCCTGACTTTC. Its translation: CASSSGGPSGANVLTF.

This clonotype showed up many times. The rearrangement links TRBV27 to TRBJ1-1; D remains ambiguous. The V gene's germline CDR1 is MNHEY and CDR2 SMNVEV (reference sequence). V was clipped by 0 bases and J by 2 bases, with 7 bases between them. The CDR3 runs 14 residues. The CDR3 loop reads CASSLSRGNTEAFF. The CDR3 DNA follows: TGTGCCAGCAGTTTATCCCGGGGAAACACTGAAGCTTTCTTT.

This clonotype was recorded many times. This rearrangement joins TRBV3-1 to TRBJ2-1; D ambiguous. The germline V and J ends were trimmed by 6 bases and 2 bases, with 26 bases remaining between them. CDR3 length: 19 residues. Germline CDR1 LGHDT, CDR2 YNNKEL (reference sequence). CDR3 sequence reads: CASRRGVGRGVWTYNEQFF. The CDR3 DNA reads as TGTGCCAGCAGACGCGGTGTGGGAAGAGGCGTCTGGACCTACAATGAGCAGTTCTTC.

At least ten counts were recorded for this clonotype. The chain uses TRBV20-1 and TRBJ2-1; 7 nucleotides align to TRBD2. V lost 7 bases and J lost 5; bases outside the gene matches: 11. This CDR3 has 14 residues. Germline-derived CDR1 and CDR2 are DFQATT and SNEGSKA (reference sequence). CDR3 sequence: CSVRRELGNNEQFF. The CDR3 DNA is TGCAGTGTTAGGCGGGAGCTGGGAAACAATGAGCAGTTCTTC.

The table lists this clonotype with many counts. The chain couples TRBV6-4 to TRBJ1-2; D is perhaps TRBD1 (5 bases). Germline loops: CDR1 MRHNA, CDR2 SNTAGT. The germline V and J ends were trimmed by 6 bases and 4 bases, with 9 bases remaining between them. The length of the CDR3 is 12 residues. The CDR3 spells CASSDGGYGYTF. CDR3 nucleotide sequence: TGTGCCAGCAGCGACGGGGGCTATGGCTACACCTTC.

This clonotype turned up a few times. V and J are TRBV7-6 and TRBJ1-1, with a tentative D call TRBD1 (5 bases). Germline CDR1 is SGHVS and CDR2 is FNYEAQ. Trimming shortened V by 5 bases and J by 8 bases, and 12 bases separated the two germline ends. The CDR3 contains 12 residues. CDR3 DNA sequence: TGTGCCAGCAGCCTAGGAGGGGAGGAAGCTTTCTTT. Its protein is CASSLGGEEAFF.

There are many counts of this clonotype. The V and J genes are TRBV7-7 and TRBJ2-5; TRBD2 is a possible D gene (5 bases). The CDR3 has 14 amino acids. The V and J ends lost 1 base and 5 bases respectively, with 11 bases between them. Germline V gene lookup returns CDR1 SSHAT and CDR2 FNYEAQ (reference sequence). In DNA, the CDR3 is TGTGCCAGCAGCTTAGGGGGAGTGGGGGAGACCCAGTACTTC. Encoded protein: CASSLGGVGETQYF.

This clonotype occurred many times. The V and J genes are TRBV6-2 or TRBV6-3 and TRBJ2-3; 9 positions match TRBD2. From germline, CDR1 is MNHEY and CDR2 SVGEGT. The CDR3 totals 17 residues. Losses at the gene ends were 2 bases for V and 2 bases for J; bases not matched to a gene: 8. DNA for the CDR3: TGTGCCAGCAGTTACGGGGCGCTAGCGGGACACACAGATACGCAGTATTTT. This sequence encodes CASSYGALAGHTDTQYF.

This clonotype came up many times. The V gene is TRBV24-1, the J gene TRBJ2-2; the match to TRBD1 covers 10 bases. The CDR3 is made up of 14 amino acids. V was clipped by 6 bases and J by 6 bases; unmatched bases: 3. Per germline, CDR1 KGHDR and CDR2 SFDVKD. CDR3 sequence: CATSRTGGSGELFF. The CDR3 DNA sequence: TGTGCCACCAGTCGGACAGGGGGTTCCGGGGAGCTGTTTTTT.

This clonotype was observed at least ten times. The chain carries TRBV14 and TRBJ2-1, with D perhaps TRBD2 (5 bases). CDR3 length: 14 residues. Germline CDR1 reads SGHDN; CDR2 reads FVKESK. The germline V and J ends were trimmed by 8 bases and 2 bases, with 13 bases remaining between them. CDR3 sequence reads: CASAVEATYNEQFF. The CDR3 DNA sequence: TGTGCCAGCGCCGTGGAGGCCACCTACAATGAGCAGTTCTTC.

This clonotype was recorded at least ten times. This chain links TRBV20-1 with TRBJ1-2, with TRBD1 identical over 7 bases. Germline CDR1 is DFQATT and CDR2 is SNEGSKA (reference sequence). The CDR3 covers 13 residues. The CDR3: CSATRGLSYGYTF. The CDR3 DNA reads TGCAGCGCGACGAGGGGGCTAAGCTATGGCTACACCTTC.

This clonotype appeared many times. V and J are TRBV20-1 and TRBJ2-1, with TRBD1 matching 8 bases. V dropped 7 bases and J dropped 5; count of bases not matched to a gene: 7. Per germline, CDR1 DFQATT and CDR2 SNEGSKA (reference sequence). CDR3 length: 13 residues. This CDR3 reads CSVGTGYNNEQFF. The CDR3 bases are TGCAGTGTGGGGACAGGCTATAACAATGAGCAGTTCTTC.

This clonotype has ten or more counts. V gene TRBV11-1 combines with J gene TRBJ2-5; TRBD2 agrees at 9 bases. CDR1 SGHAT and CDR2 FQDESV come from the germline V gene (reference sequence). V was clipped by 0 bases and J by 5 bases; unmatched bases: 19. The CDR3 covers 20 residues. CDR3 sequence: CASSLATSRGRADPRETQYF. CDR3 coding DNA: TGTGCCAGCAGCTTAGCAACTTCGCGCGGGAGGGCCGACCCCAGGGAGACCCAGTACTTC. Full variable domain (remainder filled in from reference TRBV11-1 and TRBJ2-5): EAEVAQSPRYKITEKSQAVAFWCDPISGHATLYWYRQILGQGPELLVQFQDESVVDDSQLPKDRFSAERLKGVDSTLKIQPAELGDSAMYLCASSLATSRGRADPRETQYFGPGTRLLVL.

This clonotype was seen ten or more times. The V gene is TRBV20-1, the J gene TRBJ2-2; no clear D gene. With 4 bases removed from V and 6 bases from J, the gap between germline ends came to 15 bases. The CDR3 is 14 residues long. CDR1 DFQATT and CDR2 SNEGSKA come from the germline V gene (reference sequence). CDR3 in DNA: TGCAGTGCTAAACTCGCAGTGCGTTCCGGGGAGCTGTTTTTT. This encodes CSAKLAVRSGELFF.

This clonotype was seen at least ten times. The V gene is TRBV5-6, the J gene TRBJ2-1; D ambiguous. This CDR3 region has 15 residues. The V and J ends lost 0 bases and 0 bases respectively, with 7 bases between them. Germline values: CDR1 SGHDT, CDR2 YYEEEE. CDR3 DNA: TGTGCCAGCAGCTTGGGACCGAACTCCTACAATGAGCAGTTCTTC. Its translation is CASSLGPNSYNEQFF.

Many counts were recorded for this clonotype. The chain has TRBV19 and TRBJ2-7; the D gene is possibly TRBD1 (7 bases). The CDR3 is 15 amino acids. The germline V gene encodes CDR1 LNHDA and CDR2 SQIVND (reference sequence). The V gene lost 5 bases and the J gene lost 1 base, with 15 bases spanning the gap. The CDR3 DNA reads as TGTGCCAGTAGTGACGGCGGGACAGTATCCTACGAGCAGTACTTC. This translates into CASSDGGTVSYEQYF.

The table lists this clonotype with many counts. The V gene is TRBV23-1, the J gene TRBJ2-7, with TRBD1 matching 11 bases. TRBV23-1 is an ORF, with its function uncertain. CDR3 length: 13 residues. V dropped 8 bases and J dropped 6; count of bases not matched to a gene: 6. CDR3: CASGTGGCGEQYF. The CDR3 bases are TGCGCCAGCGGGACAGGGGGTTGTGGCGAGCAGTACTTC.

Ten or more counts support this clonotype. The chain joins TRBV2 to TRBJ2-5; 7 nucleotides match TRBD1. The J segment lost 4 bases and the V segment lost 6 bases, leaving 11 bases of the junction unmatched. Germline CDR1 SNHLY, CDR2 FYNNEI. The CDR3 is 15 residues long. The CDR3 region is CASRLKGAFGETQYF. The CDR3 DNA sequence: TGTGCCAGCAGGCTTAAGGGGGCGTTCGGAGAGACCCAGTACTTC.

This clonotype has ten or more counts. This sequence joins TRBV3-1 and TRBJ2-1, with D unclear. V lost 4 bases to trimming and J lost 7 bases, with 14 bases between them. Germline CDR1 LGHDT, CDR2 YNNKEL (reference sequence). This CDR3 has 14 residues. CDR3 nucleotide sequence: TGTGCCAGCAGCCCCCAGGCGGTCTGGAATGAGCAGTTCTTC. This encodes CASSPQAVWNEQFF.

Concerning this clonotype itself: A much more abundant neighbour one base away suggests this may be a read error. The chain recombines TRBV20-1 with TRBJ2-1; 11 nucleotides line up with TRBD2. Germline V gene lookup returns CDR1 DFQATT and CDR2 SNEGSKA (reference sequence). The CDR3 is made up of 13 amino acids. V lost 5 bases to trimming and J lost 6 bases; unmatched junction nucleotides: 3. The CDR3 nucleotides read TGCAGTGCTCGCGGGACTAGCGGCAATGAGCAGTTCTTC. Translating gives CSARGTSGNEQFF.

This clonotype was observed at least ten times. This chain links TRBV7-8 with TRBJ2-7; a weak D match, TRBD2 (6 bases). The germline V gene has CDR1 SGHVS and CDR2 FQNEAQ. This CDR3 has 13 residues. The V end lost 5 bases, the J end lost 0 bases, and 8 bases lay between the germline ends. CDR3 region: CASSGTFSYEQYF. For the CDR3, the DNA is TGTGCCAGCAGCGGGACTTTCTCCTACGAGCAGTACTTC.

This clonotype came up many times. The DNA of the CDR3 is TGTGCCAGCAGGCTCGTGCGGGAGTCCGGGGAGCTGTTTTTT. Residues: CASRLVRESGELFF. The V call is TRBV7-9, the J call TRBJ2-2; 7 bases match TRBD2. V gave up 6 bases and J gave up 6 bases; unmatched junction bases: 7. Germline V gene sequence: CDR1 SEHNR, CDR2 FQNEAQ (reference sequence). CDR3 length: 14 residues.

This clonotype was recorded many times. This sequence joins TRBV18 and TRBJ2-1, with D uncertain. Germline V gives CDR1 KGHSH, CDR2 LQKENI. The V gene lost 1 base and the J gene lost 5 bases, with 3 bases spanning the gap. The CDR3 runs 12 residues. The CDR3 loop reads CASSPQDNEQFF. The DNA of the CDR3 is TGTGCCAGCTCACCACAAGACAATGAGCAGTTCTTC.

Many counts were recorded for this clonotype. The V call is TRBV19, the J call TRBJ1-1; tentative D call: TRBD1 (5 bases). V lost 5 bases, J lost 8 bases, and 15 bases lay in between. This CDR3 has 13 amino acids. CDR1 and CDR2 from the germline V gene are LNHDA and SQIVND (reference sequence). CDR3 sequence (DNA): TGTGCCAGTAGTCGAGGGGCCGAACGAGAAGCTTTCTTT. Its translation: CASSRGAEREAFF.

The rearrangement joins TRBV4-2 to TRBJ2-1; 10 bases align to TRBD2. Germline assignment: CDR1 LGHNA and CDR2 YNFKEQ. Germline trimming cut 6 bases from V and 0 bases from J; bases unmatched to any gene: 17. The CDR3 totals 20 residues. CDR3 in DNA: TGTGCCAGCAGTACGGGAGGGAGGGTAGCGGGAGGCCTCTCCTACAATGAGCAGTTCTTC. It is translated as CASSTGGRVAGGLSYNEQFF.

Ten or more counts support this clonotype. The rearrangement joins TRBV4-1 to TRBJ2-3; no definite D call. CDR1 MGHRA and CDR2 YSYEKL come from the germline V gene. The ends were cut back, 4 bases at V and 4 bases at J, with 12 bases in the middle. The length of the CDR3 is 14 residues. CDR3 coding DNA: TGCGCCAGCAGCCGACTTCAGAACGCAGATACGCAGTATTTT. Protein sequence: CASSRLQNADTQYF.

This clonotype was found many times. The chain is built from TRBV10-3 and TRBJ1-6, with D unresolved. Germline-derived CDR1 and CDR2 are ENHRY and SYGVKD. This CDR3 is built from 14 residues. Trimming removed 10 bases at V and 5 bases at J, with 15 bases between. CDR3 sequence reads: CATGVAGNNSPLHF. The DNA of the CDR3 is TGTGCCACTGGCGTAGCGGGGAATAATTCACCCCTCCACTTT.

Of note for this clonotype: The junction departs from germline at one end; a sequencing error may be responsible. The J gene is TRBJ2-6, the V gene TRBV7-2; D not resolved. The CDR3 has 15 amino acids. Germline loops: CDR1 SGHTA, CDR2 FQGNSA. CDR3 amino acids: CDSSRRLDGANVLTF. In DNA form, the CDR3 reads TGTGACAGCAGCCGACGGTTGGACGGGGCCAACGTCCTGACTTTC.

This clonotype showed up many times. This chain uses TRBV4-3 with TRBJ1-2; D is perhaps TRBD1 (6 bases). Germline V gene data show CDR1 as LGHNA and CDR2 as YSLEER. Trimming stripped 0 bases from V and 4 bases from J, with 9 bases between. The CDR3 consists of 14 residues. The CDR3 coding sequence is TGCGCCAGCAGCCAAGAGAGGACAGCCTATGGCTACACCTTC. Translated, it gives CASSQERTAYGYTF.

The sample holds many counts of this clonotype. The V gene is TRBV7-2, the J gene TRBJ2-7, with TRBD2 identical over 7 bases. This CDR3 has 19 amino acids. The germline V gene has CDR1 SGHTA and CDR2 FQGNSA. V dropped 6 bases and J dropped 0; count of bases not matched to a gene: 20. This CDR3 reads CASSLGTRAGLAGSYEQYF. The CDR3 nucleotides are TGTGCCAGCAGTCTCGGGACTCGCGCGGGATTAGCGGGCTCCTACGAGCAGTACTTC.

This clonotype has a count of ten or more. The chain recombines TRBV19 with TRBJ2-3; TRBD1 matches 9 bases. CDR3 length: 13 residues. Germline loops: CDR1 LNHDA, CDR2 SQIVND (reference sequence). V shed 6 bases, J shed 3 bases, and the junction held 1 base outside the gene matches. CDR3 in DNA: TGTGCCAGTAGGGACAGGGGTACAGATACGCAGTATTTT. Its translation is CASRDRGTDTQYF.